This is a list of T cell receptor beta chains from one sample in a study of early T cells in non-severe SARS-CoV-2 infection. TCRdb called the 5' RACE reads again in MiXCR, with one record for every CDR3 protein. The sample records 30,000 or so distinct CDR3 sequences, roughly 4.9% being singletons. The sample taken for sequencing was whole blood. The receptors derive from an adult who was a healthcare worker with PCR-confirmed SARS-CoV-2 infection or an uninfected control (not recorded which). Both conserved end residues are part of each CDR3. The D gene is left open where the match is weak. Clone size appears in some rows only: once, few, many, or a class for an expanded clone.

clone_size,v_call,d_call,j_call,cdr3_aa,cdr3_nt
-,TRBV7-8,-,TRBJ1-3,CASSSYSGNTIYF,TGTGCCAGCAGCTCTTACTCTGGAAACACCATATATTTT
many,TRBV11-2,-,TRBJ2-3,CASSLGGASSDTQYF,TGTGCCAGCAGCTTAGGGGGTGCTAGTTCAGATACGCAGTATTTT
-,TRBV28,-,TRBJ1-1,CASRQRTTEAFF,TGTGCCAGCAGACAGAGAACCACTGAAGCTTTCTTT
-,TRBV20-1,-,TRBJ2-3,CSAQGGGGTDTQYF,TGCAGTGCCCAGGGGGGAGGGGGCACAGATACGCAGTATTTT
medium-sized,TRBV19,-,TRBJ2-7,CASSMELATHSYEQYF,TGTGCCAGTAGTATGGAGTTGGCCACTCATTCCTACGAGCAGTACTTC
-,TRBV6-2/TRBV6-3,-,TRBJ1-1,CASSPGSQGTEAFF,TGTGCCAGCAGTCCGGGCTCCCAGGGCACTGAAGCTTTCTTT
medium-sized,TRBV15,-,TRBJ1-2,CATSRKGRADGYTF,TGTGCCACCAGCAGGAAAGGACGGGCAGATGGCTACACCTTC
many,TRBV7-2,TRBD1,TRBJ2-3,CASSFRTGVNMDTQYF,TGTGCCAGCAGCTTTCGGACAGGGGTCAACATGGATACGCAGTATTTT
many,TRBV6-2/TRBV6-3,-,TRBJ1-1,CASSYSTGRNTEAFF,TGTGCCAGCAGTTACTCTACGGGGAGGAACACTGAAGCTTTCTTT
many,TRBV5-4,-,TRBJ2-1,CASSGAGSTSYNEQFF,TGTGCCAGCAGCGGCGCTGGCAGTACTTCCTACAATGAGCAGTTCTTC
many,TRBV5-8,TRBD1,TRBJ1-5,CASSWTYRDRKDNQPQHF,TGTGCCAGCAGTTGGACCTACCGGGACAGAAAAGACAATCAGCCCCAGCATTTT
many,TRBV27,-,TRBJ2-5,CASSFRASQETQYF,TGTGCCAGCAGTTTTCGGGCTTCTCAAGAGACCCAGTACTTC
many,TRBV9,TRBD2,TRBJ2-7,CASSSPGLAGGEQYF,TGTGCCAGCAGCTCTCCGGGACTAGCGGGGGGCGAGCAGTACTTC
many,TRBV9,-,TRBJ1-3,CASSVQGDDSGNTIYF,TGTGCCAGCAGCGTACAAGGGGATGACTCTGGAAACACCATATATTTT
many,TRBV11-2,-,TRBJ1-4,CASSLVVATNEKLFF,TGTGCCAGCAGCCTGGTAGTTGCAACTAATGAAAAACTGTTTTTT